Listed below are T cell receptor beta chains from one sample, sequenced in a study of T cell repertoires and HLA-DP antigens. Their target antigens are unknown. Clones were read by immunoSEQ multiplex PCR, and TCRdb kept only the in-frame ones, dropping some. The profile shows around 100,000 clones, roughly 92% of them singletons. The sequencing sample was made of CD4+ T cells from PBMCs. These TCRs come from a woman between 18 and 30 years old in good health and CMV-seronegative. Both conserved end residues are part of each CDR3. The D gene is left open where the match is weak. Clone size is given for some rows only: seen once, a few or many times, or a class if the clone is expanded.

clone size: once
D gene: -
J gene: TRBJ1-5
V gene: TRBV6-5
CDR3 DNA: TGTGCCAGCATGTCAGGGAGGACTCAGCCCCAGCATTTT
CDR3 protein: CASMSGRTQPQHF

clone size: -
D gene: TRBD1
J gene: TRBJ1-5
V gene: TRBV7-6
CDR3 DNA: TGTGCCAGCAGCTTAGAGGGAGGGGGCTTTGGTCAGCCCCAGCATTTT
CDR3 protein: CASSLEGGGFGQPQHF

clone size: -
D gene: -
J gene: TRBJ1-5
V gene: TRBV2
CDR3 DNA: TGTGCCAGCGCGGGGAGCAGCTTAAATCAGCCCCAGCATTTT
CDR3 protein: CASAGSSLNQPQHF

clone size: -
D gene: TRBD1
J gene: TRBJ2-6
V gene: TRBV19
CDR3 DNA: TGTGCCAGTAGTATAAGACAGGGCTCTGGGGCCAACGTCCTGACTTTC
CDR3 protein: CASSIRQGSGANVLTF

clone size: -
D gene: TRBD1
J gene: TRBJ1-2
V gene: TRBV5-1
CDR3 DNA: TGCGCCACCACGCGGACAGGAGAATATGGCTACACCTTC
CDR3 protein: CATTRTGEYGYTF

clone size: -
D gene: TRBD2
J gene: TRBJ2-3
V gene: TRBV5-1
CDR3 DNA: TGCGCCAGCAGCTTGGGGGTCCTAGCGGATTCGTCGGATACGCAGTATTTT
CDR3 protein: CASSLGVLADSSDTQYF

clone size: -
D gene: -
J gene: TRBJ2-5
V gene: TRBV29-1
CDR3 DNA: TGCAGCGTCCTTCAGGGCGGGGAGACCCAGTACTTC
CDR3 protein: CSVLQGGETQYF

clone size: -
D gene: TRBD2
J gene: TRBJ2-5
V gene: TRBV28
CDR3 DNA: TGTGCCAGCAGTCTACTAGCGGGGAGGGGGGAGACCCAGTACTTC
CDR3 protein: CASSLLAGRGETQYF

clone size: -
D gene: -
J gene: TRBJ1-4
V gene: TRBV28
CDR3 DNA: TGTGCCAGCACGCTTCCGGGCAAGGCTAATGAAAAACTGTTTTTT
CDR3 protein: CASTLPGKANEKLFF

clone size: -
D gene: TRBD2
J gene: TRBJ2-1
V gene: TRBV18
CDR3 DNA: TGTGCCAGCTCACCAATGAGCGGGGCTACCTACAATGAGCAGTTCTTC
CDR3 protein: CASSPMSGATYNEQFF

clone size: -
D gene: TRBD1
J gene: TRBJ1-2
V gene: TRBV2
CDR3 DNA: TGTGCCAGCAGGGGAAACAGGGGTGGCTACACCTTC
CDR3 protein: CASRGNRGGYTF

clone size: -
D gene: -
J gene: TRBJ1-4
V gene: TRBV7-9
CDR3 DNA: TGTGCCAGCAGCTTAGGTAGTAGAGCGCGGGAAAAACTGTTTTTT
CDR3 protein: CASSLGSRAREKLFF

clone size: once
D gene: TRBD1
J gene: TRBJ1-1
V gene: TRBV7-2
CDR3 DNA: TGTGCCAGCAGCATACAGGGGGCAGATCCGAACACTGAAGCTTTCTTT
CDR3 protein: CASSIQGADPNTEAFF

clone size: -
D gene: -
J gene: TRBJ1-1
V gene: TRBV4-3
CDR3 DNA: TGCGCCAGCAGCCAACTCCAGGGGAACACTGAAGCTTTCTTT
CDR3 protein: CASSQLQGNTEAFF

clone size: few
D gene: -
J gene: TRBJ1-1
V gene: TRBV7-9
CDR3 DNA: TGTGCCAGCAGCATACAGGGATTGAACACTGAAGCTTTCTTT
CDR3 protein: CASSIQGLNTEAFF

clone size: -
D gene: -
J gene: TRBJ2-6
V gene: TRBV19
CDR3 DNA: TGTGCCAGTAGGGTCGGCGCTGGGTATGGGGCCAACGTCCTGACTTTC
CDR3 protein: CASRVGAGYGANVLTF

clone size: -
D gene: -
J gene: TRBJ2-1
V gene: TRBV20-1
CDR3 DNA: TGCAGTGCTAGAGACCCATGGGGGCAGTTCTTC
CDR3 protein: CSARDPWGQFF

clone size: -
D gene: TRBD1
J gene: TRBJ2-7
V gene: TRBV19
CDR3 DNA: TGTGCCAGTAGTATCCGGGACAGGGGGATCTACGAGCAGTACTTC
CDR3 protein: CASSIRDRGIYEQYF

clone size: -
D gene: TRBD1
J gene: TRBJ1-4
V gene: TRBV28
CDR3 DNA: TGTGCCAGCAGTACCTACAGGGGAGGAGGGGAAAAACTGTTTTTT
CDR3 protein: CASSTYRGGGEKLFF

clone size: -
D gene: -
J gene: TRBJ1-1
V gene: TRBV7-9
CDR3 DNA: TGTGCCAGCAGCTTGAGAGGCAGGAACACTGAAGCTTTCTTT
CDR3 protein: CASSLRGRNTEAFF

clone size: -
D gene: TRBD1
J gene: TRBJ1-4
V gene: TRBV5-4
CDR3 DNA: TGTGCCAGCAGCTTGGCAGGACAGGGTGGTGAAAAACTGTTTTTT
CDR3 protein: CASSLAGQGGEKLFF

clone size: -
D gene: -
J gene: TRBJ2-3
V gene: TRBV5-1
CDR3 DNA: TGCGCCAGCAGCTTGGCCGGGGGGCCCCGTCGATATTTT
CDR3 protein: CASSLAGGPRRYF

clone size: -
D gene: TRBD1
J gene: TRBJ1-3
V gene: TRBV9
CDR3 DNA: TGTGCCAGCAGCCCCGGGACAGGGGCGAACTCTGGAAACACCATATATTTT
CDR3 protein: CASSPGTGANSGNTIYF

clone size: -
D gene: -
J gene: TRBJ2-1
V gene: TRBV5-1
CDR3 DNA: TGCGCCAGCAGCTGGGACTCAAACTACAATGAGCAGTTCTTC
CDR3 protein: CASSWDSNYNEQFF

clone size: -
D gene: -
J gene: TRBJ1-1
V gene: TRBV7-3
CDR3 DNA: TGTGCCAGCAGCTCAGATCCCAACACTGAAGCTTTCTTT
CDR3 protein: CASSSDPNTEAFF

clone size: -
D gene: -
J gene: TRBJ1-4
V gene: TRBV5-1
CDR3 DNA: TGCGCCAGCAGCTTGATCAGTTGGCAGGCGGAAGAAAAACTGTTTTTT
CDR3 protein: CASSLISWQAEEKLFF

clone size: -
D gene: -
J gene: TRBJ1-1
V gene: TRBV27
CDR3 DNA: TGTGCCAGCAGCGTTGCTGAGAACACTGAAGCTTTCTTT
CDR3 protein: CASSVAENTEAFF

clone size: -
D gene: TRBD1
J gene: TRBJ1-3
V gene: TRBV28
CDR3 DNA: TGTGCCAGCAGTCCGGGACAGAGATCTGGAAACACCATATATTTT
CDR3 protein: CASSPGQRSGNTIYF

clone size: once
D gene: -
J gene: TRBJ2-7
V gene: TRBV5-1
CDR3 DNA: TGCGCCAGCAGCTTCCAGGGTGAGCGCGAGCAGTACTTC
CDR3 protein: CASSFQGEREQYF

clone size: -
D gene: TRBD1
J gene: TRBJ2-1
V gene: TRBV7-3
CDR3 DNA: TGTGCCAGCAGCTCCCGACAGGGGGTATACAATGAGCAGTTCTTC
CDR3 protein: CASSSRQGVYNEQFF

clone size: once
D gene: -
J gene: TRBJ1-2
V gene: TRBV7-2
CDR3 DNA: TGTGCCAGCAGCTTACCCCTTCGAGGCAGATCCGCCTATGGCTACACCTTC
CDR3 protein: CASSLPLRGRSAYGYTF

clone size: -
D gene: -
J gene: TRBJ1-1
V gene: TRBV4-2
CDR3 DNA: TGTGCCAGCAGGGTGGGGGATCGGAACACTGAAGCTTTCTTT
CDR3 protein: CASRVGDRNTEAFF

clone size: -
D gene: -
J gene: TRBJ2-7
V gene: TRBV6-5
CDR3 DNA: TGTGCCAGCAGGGGACTGTACTCCTACGAGCAGTACTTC
CDR3 protein: CASRGLYSYEQYF

clone size: -
D gene: -
J gene: TRBJ2-1
V gene: TRBV18
CDR3 DNA: TGTGCCAGCTCACCCCCCCGCGCGGGGCCTATGGATGAGCAGTTCTTC
CDR3 protein: CASSPPRAGPMDEQFF

clone size: -
D gene: TRBD1
J gene: TRBJ1-2
V gene: TRBV18
CDR3 DNA: TGTGCCAGCTCACCAGGTCAGGGGGCGCTGGGAAACTATGGCTACACCTTC
CDR3 protein: CASSPGQGALGNYGYTF

clone size: -
D gene: -
J gene: TRBJ1-2
V gene: TRBV23-1
CDR3 DNA: TGCGCCAGCAGTCAATCGGAGGGAAGGAGTTATGGCTACACCTTC
CDR3 protein: CASSQSEGRSYGYTF

clone size: -
D gene: TRBD2
J gene: TRBJ2-2
V gene: TRBV7-8
CDR3 DNA: TGTGCCAGCAGCCCGCGGACTAGCGGGGGGAGGACTGGGGAGCTGTTTTTT
CDR3 protein: CASSPRTSGGRTGELFF

clone size: -
D gene: TRBD2
J gene: TRBJ2-5
V gene: TRBV18
CDR3 DNA: TGTGCCAGCTCACCCGGACTAGCGGGGATCCAAGAGACCCAGTACTTC
CDR3 protein: CASSPGLAGIQETQYF

clone size: -
D gene: -
J gene: TRBJ2-7
V gene: TRBV28
CDR3 DNA: TGTGCCAGCAGCCGTATAGAGCAGTACTTC
CDR3 protein: CASSRIEQYF

clone size: few
D gene: -
J gene: TRBJ1-5
V gene: TRBV12-5
CDR3 DNA: TGTGCTAGTGGTTGGCTCAATCAGCCCCAGCATTTT
CDR3 protein: CASGWLNQPQHF

clone size: -
D gene: TRBD1
J gene: TRBJ2-1
V gene: TRBV11-2
CDR3 DNA: TGTGCCAGCAGCTTATTGGGACAGGGATTAGGTGAGCAGTTCTTC
CDR3 protein: CASSLLGQGLGEQFF

clone size: -
D gene: -
J gene: TRBJ2-5
V gene: TRBV7-7
CDR3 DNA: TGTGCTAGCAGCTTAGGGCCCAGGGAGACCCAGTACTTC
CDR3 protein: CASSLGPRETQYF

clone size: -
D gene: TRBD1
J gene: TRBJ1-4
V gene: TRBV5-4
CDR3 DNA: TGTGCCAGCAGCTCAGGGACAGGGGATAGTAATGAAAAACTGTTTTTT
CDR3 protein: CASSSGTGDSNEKLFF

clone size: -
D gene: -
J gene: TRBJ1-1
V gene: TRBV10-3
CDR3 DNA: TGTGCCATCAGTGAATTAGGGGAGAACACTGAAGCTTTCTTT
CDR3 protein: CAISELGENTEAFF

clone size: -
D gene: -
J gene: TRBJ2-7
V gene: TRBV2
CDR3 DNA: TGTGCCAGCAATATAGATGGAGGGGGCTACGAGCAGTACTTC
CDR3 protein: CASNIDGGGYEQYF

clone size: -
D gene: TRBD1
J gene: TRBJ1-2
V gene: TRBV28
CDR3 DNA: TGTGCCAGCAGTTTGGGGACAGGCTCTGGCTACACCTTC
CDR3 protein: CASSLGTGSGYTF

clone size: -
D gene: -
J gene: TRBJ2-3
V gene: TRBV2
CDR3 DNA: TGTGCCAGCATCAGGGGGGGAGCGGGACCAAACACAGATACGCAGTATTTT
CDR3 protein: CASIRGGAGPNTDTQYF

clone size: -
D gene: -
J gene: TRBJ1-4
V gene: TRBV25-1
CDR3 DNA: TGTGCCAGCAGTGAGACATCTCCAACTAATGAAAAACTGTTTTTT
CDR3 protein: CASSETSPTNEKLFF

clone size: -
D gene: TRBD2
J gene: TRBJ2-7
V gene: TRBV4-1
CDR3 DNA: TGCGCCAGCAGCCAGGGGACTAATTCCTACGAGCAGTACTTC
CDR3 protein: CASSQGTNSYEQYF

clone size: few
D gene: TRBD1
J gene: TRBJ1-5
V gene: TRBV7-8
CDR3 DNA: TGTGCCAGCAGCTTAGTACAGGGGGCTAATCAGCCCCAGCATTTT
CDR3 protein: CASSLVQGANQPQHF

clone size: -
D gene: -
J gene: TRBJ1-1
V gene: TRBV27
CDR3 DNA: TGTGCCAGCACCTCTCGGCCTAAAAACTCCGAAGCTTTCTTT
CDR3 protein: CASTSRPKNSEAFF

clone size: -
D gene: -
J gene: TRBJ2-5
V gene: TRBV19
CDR3 DNA: TGTGCCAGTAGTCCCCGTACCCCCCGGGCAGAGACCCAGTACTTC
CDR3 protein: CASSPRTPRAETQYF

clone size: -
D gene: -
J gene: TRBJ1-1
V gene: TRBV4-3
CDR3 DNA: TGCGCCAGCAGCCAAGTTATGAACACTGAAGCTTTCTTT
CDR3 protein: CASSQVMNTEAFF

clone size: -
D gene: -
J gene: TRBJ1-5
V gene: TRBV27
CDR3 DNA: TGTGCCAGCACTAGGGTGGGGGGGGGTCAGCCCCAGCATTTT
CDR3 protein: CASTRVGGGQPQHF

clone size: -
D gene: TRBD2
J gene: TRBJ2-3
V gene: TRBV4-1
CDR3 DNA: TGCGCCAGCAGCCAATCCCTTACTAGCGGGGGCACAGATACGCAGTATTTT
CDR3 protein: CASSQSLTSGGTDTQYF